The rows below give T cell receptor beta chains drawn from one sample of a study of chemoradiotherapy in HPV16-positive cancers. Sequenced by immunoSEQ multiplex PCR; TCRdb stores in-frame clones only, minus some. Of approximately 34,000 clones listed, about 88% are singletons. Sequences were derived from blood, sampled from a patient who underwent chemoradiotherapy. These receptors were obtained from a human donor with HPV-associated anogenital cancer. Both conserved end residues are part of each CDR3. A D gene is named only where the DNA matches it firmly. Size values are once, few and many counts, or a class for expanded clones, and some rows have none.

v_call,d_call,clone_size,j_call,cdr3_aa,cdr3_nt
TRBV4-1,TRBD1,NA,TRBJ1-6,CASSQAHIGQAPWPLHF,TGCGCCAGCAGCCAAGCCCACATAGGACAGGCCCCCTGGCCCCTCCACTTT
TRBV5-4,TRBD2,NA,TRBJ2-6,CASSPPSSGSTAGANVLTF,TGTGCCAGCAGCCCCCCCTCTAGCGGTAGTACGGCAGGGGCCAACGTCCTGACTTTC
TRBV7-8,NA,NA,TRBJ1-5,CASSLEGTSFYQPQHF,TGTGCCAGCAGCTTAGAAGGGACATCATTCTATCAGCCCCAGCATTTT
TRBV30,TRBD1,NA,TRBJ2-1,CAWTRGGTGRYNEQFF,TGTGCCTGGACCCGGGGTGGGACAGGGAGGTACAATGAGCAGTTCTTC
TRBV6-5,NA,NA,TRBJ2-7,CASSYSIGTNYEQYF,TGTGCCAGCAGTTACTCGATTGGAACAAATTACGAGCAGTACTTC
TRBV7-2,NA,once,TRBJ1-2,CASSSGTYGYTF,TGTGCCAGCAGCTCAGGAACCTATGGCTACACCTTC
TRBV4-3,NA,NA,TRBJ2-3,CASSQHGTPRDTQYF,TGCGCCAGCAGCCAACACGGGACTCCCAGGGATACGCAGTATTTT
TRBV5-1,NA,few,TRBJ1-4,CASNPGLGEKLFF,TGCGCCAGCAACCCGGGACTGGGTGAAAAACTGTTTTTT
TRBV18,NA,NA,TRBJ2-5,CASSRPGRETQYF,TGTGCCAGCTCACGCCCGGGTCGGGAGACCCAGTACTTC
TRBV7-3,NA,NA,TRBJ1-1,CASRTSNDIHEAFF,TGTGCCAGCAGAACCAGTAATGACATTCATGAAGCTTTCTTT
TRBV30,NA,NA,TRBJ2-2,CAWSNLGRNTGELFF,TGTGCCTGGAGTAACTTGGGCAGAAACACCGGGGAGCTGTTTTTT
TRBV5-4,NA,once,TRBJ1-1,CASSLGVPVPDTEAFF,TGTGCCAGCAGCTTGGGGGTCCCAGTGCCGGACACTGAAGCTTTCTTT
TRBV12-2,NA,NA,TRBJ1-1,CASRLTGRAIGHTEAFF,TGTGCAAGTCGCTTGACGGGACGCGCTATCGGGCACACTGAAGCTTTCTTT
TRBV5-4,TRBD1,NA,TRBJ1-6,CASSLEQGAYSPLHF,TGTGCCAGCAGCTTGGAGCAGGGGGCTTATTCACCCCTCCACTTT
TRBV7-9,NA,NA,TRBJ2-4,CASSLTDKNIQYF,TGTGCCAGCAGCTTGACGGACAAAAACATTCAGTACTTC
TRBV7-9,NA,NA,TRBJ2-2,CASSFLERNTGELFF,TGTGCCAGCAGCTTCTTAGAAAGGAACACCGGGGAGCTGTTTTTT
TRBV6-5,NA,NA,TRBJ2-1,CASSYSRGNNEQFF,TGTGCCAGCAGTTACTCGAGGGGGAACAATGAGCAGTTCTTC
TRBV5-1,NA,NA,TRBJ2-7,CASSPDSPFSYEQYF,TGCGCCAGCAGCCCTGACAGCCCTTTCTCCTACGAGCAGTACTTC
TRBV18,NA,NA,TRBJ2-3,CASSPPSLGTDTQYF,TGTGCCAGCTCACCACCCTCACTCGGCACAGATACGCAGTATTTT
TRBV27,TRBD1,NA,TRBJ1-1,CASSLLGGAGPTEAFF,TGTGCCAGCAGTCTACTAGGGGGCGCGGGGCCCACTGAAGCTTTCTTT
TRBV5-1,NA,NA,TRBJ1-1,CASSPGLSTRTEAFF,TGCGCCAGCAGCCCCGGGTTAAGTACGAGGACTGAAGCTTTCTTT
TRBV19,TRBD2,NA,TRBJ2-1,CASSGGLAGDEQFF,TGTGCCAGTAGTGGGGGACTAGCGGGAGACGAGCAGTTCTTC
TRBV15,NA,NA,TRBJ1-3,CATSRDPSYSGNTIYF,TGTGCCACCAGCAGAGATCCCAGCTACTCTGGAAACACCATATATTTT
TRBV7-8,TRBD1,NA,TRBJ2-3,CASSLARTGRTDTQYF,TGTGCCAGCAGCTTAGCGAGGACAGGGCGAACAGATACGCAGTATTTT
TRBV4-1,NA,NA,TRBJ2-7,CASSRPSGTGLNEQYF,TGCGCCAGCAGCCGACCATCCGGGACGGGTCTGAACGAGCAGTACTTC
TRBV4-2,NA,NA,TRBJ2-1,CASSQDRDPRPNEQFF,TGTGCCAGCAGCCAAGACCGGGACCCACGACCCAATGAGCAGTTCTTC
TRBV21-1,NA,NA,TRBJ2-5,CASSKAENGRDGETQYF,TGTGCCAGCAGCAAAGCGGAGAACGGGAGGGACGGGGAGACCCAGTACTTC
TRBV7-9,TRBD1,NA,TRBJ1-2,CASMRTGAYGYTF,TGTGCCAGCATGCGGACAGGGGCCTATGGCTACACCTTC
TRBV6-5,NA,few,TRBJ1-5,CASSSGRGISNQPQHF,TGTGCCAGCAGTTCTGGGAGAGGGATTAGCAATCAGCCCCAGCATTTT
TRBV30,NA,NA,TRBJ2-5,CAWNEYQETQYF,TGTGCCTGGAACGAGTACCAAGAGACCCAGTACTTC
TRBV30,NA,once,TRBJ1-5,CARKGNQPQHF,TGTGCCCGAAAGGGGAATCAGCCCCAGCATTTT
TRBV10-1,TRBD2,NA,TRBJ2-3,CASSDGGGPTDTQYF,TGCGCCAGCAGTGACGGGGGGGGCCCCACAGATACGCAGTATTTT
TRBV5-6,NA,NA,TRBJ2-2,CASSLGTITGELFF,TGTGCCAGCAGCTTGGGGACTATCACCGGGGAGCTGTTTTTT
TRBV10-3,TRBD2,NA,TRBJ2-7,CAISESQAGVGYEQYF,TGTGCCATCAGTGAGTCTCAGGCGGGAGTGGGCTACGAGCAGTACTTC
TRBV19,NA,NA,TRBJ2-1,CASKPGRSYNEQFF,TGTGCCAGTAAACCCGGGAGATCCTACAATGAGCAGTTCTTC
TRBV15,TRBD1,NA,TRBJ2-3,CATSRDPDRGVDTQYF,TGTGCCACCAGCAGAGACCCGGACAGGGGGGTAGATACGCAGTATTTT
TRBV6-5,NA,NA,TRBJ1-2,CASSPSRDLYGYTF,TGTGCCAGCAGCCCCTCCCGGGACTTGTATGGCTACACCTTC
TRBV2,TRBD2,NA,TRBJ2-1,CASTMTSGGAGEQFF,TGTGCCAGCACCATGACTAGCGGGGGGGCCGGTGAGCAGTTCTTC
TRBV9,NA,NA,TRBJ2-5,CASSMGQGGETQYF,TGTGCCAGCAGCATGGGGCAGGGTGGCGAGACCCAGTACTTC
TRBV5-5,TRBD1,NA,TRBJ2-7,CASSLVSIRTGSYEQYF,TGTGCCAGCAGCTTGGTCTCAATCCGGACAGGATCCTACGAGCAGTACTTC
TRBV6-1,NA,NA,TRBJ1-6,CASSGTSVLSYNSPLHF,TGTGCCAGCAGTGGGACATCGGTCTTGTCCTATAATTCACCCCTCCACTTT
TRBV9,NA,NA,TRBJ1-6,CASSVGSYNSPLHF,TGTGCCAGCAGCGTAGGCTCCTATAATTCACCCCTCCACTTT
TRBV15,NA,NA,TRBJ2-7,CAASLEGSYEQYF,TGTGCCGCCTCGCTAGAGGGCTCCTACGAGCAGTACTTC
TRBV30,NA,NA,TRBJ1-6,CAWSVQGRVSNSPLHF,TGTGCCTGGAGTGTCCAGGGCAGGGTGTCGAATTCACCCCTCCACTTT
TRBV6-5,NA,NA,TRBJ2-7,CASSYSVGGQEEQYF,TGTGCCAGCAGTTACTCGGTTGGAGGGCAAGAAGAGCAGTACTTC
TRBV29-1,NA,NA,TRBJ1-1,CSVEGGPRAFF,TGCAGCGTTGAGGGAGGGCCACGGGCTTTCTTT
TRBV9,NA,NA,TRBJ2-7,CASSKDTVSYEQYF,TGTGCCAGCTCTAAGGACACGGTCTCCTACGAGCAGTACTTC
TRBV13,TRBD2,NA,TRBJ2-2,CASSGTGLALNTGELFF,TGTGCCAGCAGCGGTACTGGACTAGCGCTGAACACCGGGGAGCTGTTTTTT
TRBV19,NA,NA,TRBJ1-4,CASSQEKLFF,TGTGCCAGTAGCCAGGAAAAACTGTTTTTT
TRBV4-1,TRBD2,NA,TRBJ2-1,CASSQEGLADYNEQFF,TGCGCCAGCAGCCAAGAAGGACTAGCGGACTACAATGAGCAGTTCTTC
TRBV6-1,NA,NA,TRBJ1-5,CASSDSGHGQPQHF,TGTGCCAGCAGTGATTCGGGGCACGGTCAGCCCCAGCATTTT
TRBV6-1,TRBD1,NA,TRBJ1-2,CASRDREGYTF,TGTGCCAGCAGGGACAGGGAAGGCTACACCTTC
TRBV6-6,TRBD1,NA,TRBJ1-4,CASSWVDRGDEKLFF,TGTGCCAGCAGTTGGGTGGACAGGGGGGATGAAAAACTGTTTTTT
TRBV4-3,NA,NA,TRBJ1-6,CASSHPRRNSPLHF,TGCGCCAGCAGCCACCCACGGAGGAATTCACCCCTCCACTTT